This is a list of T cell receptor beta chains from one sample in a study of blood T cell repertoires in COVID-19. Using immunoSEQ multiplex PCR, the repertoire was profiled, and TCRdb retains in-frame clones only, with some absent. Of 150,000 to 200,000 clones in the sample, more than 75% were seen once. Material for sequencing was peripheral blood. The receptors come from a middle-aged man with active or convalescent COVID-19. Each CDR3 is given with its conserved first and last residue. The D gene is left open where the match is weak. Rows give clone size only sometimes, using once, few, many, or a class for an expanded clone.

J	V	D	size	CDR3	DNA
TRBJ1-5	TRBV3-1/TRBV3-2	TRBD1	NA	CASSLGQGGQPQHF	TGTGCCAGCAGTCTGGGACAGGGTGGACAGCCCCAGCATTTT
TRBJ1-2	TRBV6-5	NA	NA	CASSSFVGSGYTF	TGTGCCAGCAGTTCTTTCGTCGGTTCCGGCTACACCTTC
TRBJ2-3	TRBV5-4	TRBD2	NA	CASSFAGDQGDTQYF	TGTGCCAGCAGCTTTGCGGGGGACCAGGGAGATACGCAGTATTTT
TRBJ2-4	TRBV19	TRBD2	NA	CASSPNPTSSKNIQYF	TGTGCCAGTAGTCCCAACCCGACTAGCTCCAAAAACATTCAGTACTTC
TRBJ2-3	TRBV11-2	NA	NA	CASSQTGVGSAHF	TGTGCCAGCAGCCAGACGGGGGTTGGTTCAGCGCATTTT
TRBJ1-6	TRBV2	NA	NA	CASSEVQGSNRSPLHF	TGTGCCAGCAGTGAAGTTCAGGGGTCAAACCGTTCACCCCTCCACTTT
TRBJ2-1	TRBV4-1	NA	NA	CASSQDEERFNEQFF	TGCGCCAGCAGCCAAGATGAAGAGAGATTTAATGAGCAGTTCTTC
TRBJ1-6	TRBV19	NA	NA	CASSPLAGSSYNSPLHF	TGTGCCAGTAGTCCCCTGGCGGGGAGCTCCTATAATTCACCCCTCCACTTT
TRBJ1-4	TRBV5-1	NA	few	CASSLLDSGNEKLFF	TGCGCCAGCAGCTTGTTAGATTCCGGTAATGAAAAACTGTTTTTT
TRBJ2-1	TRBV19	TRBD2	NA	CASRLAGGPYEQFF	TGTGCCAGTAGACTAGCGGGGGGGCCTTATGAGCAGTTCTTC
TRBJ1-1	TRBV6-1	NA	NA	CASSESRTSKAFF	TGTGCCAGCAGTGAAAGTAGGACATCTAAAGCTTTCTTT